This T cell receptor (beta chain) was found in a study of OX40 agonist ivuxolimab in advanced cancers. Study at large: Patients were given ivuxolimab, an antibody that agonizes OX40 (CD134).

The investigators sampled blood at baseline, at cycle 4 day 1, and at cycle 7 day 1. Profiling relied on immunoSEQ multiplex PCR, and the TCRdb table lists in-frame clones only, not all of them. The data hold 55,000 to 75,000 clones, with around 93% observed a single time. This clonotype originated in an adult with an advanced solid tumor such as melanoma, head and neck, liver or kidney cancer. The source was CD4+ or CD8+ T cells sorted from blood, collected in a trial of the OX40 agonist ivuxolimab.

CDR3 amino acids: CASSQAGSGTPIYEQFF. DNA for the CDR3: TGCGCCAGCAGCCAAGCAGGGAGCGGGACTCCAATCTATGAGCAGTTCTTC. The chain employs TRBV4-1 and TRBJ2-1; 7 nucleotides line up with TRBD2. Germline V gene data show CDR1 as MGHRA and CDR2 as YSYEKL. CDR3 length: 17 amino acids. V was pared by 1 base and J by 8 bases, with 14 bases of the junction left unmatched.